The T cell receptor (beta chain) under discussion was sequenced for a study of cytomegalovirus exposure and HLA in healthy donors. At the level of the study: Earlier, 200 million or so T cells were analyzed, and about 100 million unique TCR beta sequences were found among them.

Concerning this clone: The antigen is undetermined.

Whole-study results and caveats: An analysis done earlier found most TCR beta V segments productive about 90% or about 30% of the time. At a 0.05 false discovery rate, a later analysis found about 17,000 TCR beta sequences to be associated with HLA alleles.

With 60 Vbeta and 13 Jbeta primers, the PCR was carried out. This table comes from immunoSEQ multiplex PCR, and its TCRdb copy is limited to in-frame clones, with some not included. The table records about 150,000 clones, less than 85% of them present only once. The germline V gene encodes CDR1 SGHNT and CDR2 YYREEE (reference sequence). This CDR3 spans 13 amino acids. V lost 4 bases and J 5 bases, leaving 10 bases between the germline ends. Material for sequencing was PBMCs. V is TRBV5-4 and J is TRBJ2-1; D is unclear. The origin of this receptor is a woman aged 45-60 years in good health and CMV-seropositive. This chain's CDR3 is CASSLTGDNEQFF. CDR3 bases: TGTGCCAGCAGCCTGACTGGCGACAATGAGCAGTTCTTC.